This T cell receptor (beta chain) stems from a study of blood T cell repertoires in COVID-19. On the study more broadly: From T cells, B-cell-depleted T cells, or PBMCs came the material, which was cDNA or gDNA.

This CDR3 is 16 amino acids long. Trimming cost V 4 bases and J 1 base; bases outside gene matches: 9. Germline V gene sequence: CDR1 KGHSH, CDR2 LQKENI. This clone was seen a single time. As handled by the study authors: Amplified reference gene primers provided the basis for estimating nucleated cell counts. TCRdb keeps only in-frame clones here, not all; method: immunoSEQ multiplex PCR. V, J and clone size are taken as reported in that table, and D and trimming were inferred from the DNA itself. The table includes 120,000 to 150,000 clones, around nine tenths detected once. The chain has TRBV18 and TRBJ1-1, with 7 bases lining up with TRBD1. The sequence came from a human donor in a cohort sampled during active COVID-19. The specimen sequenced was peripheral blood. The CDR3 here is CASSRQNRDRNTEAFF. The CDR3 nucleotides are TGTGCCAGCTCACGCCAAAACCGGGACAGGAACACTGAAGCTTTCTTT.